This TCR beta chain was identified during a study of blood T cell repertoires in COVID-19. Assay: immunoSEQ multiplex PCR; the TCRdb copy retains only in-frame clones and omits some. The repertoire holds some 150,000 clones, with approximately 82% as singletons. Symptom resolution, clearance, or two negative PCRs marked donors in Cohort 3 as recovered. The V and J ends lost 6 bases and 8 bases, in that order; junction bases with no gene match: 5. The CDR3 runs to 13 residues. Germline loops: CDR1 MNHEY, CDR2 SMNVEV (reference sequence). The V call is TRBV27, the J call TRBJ2-1; 9 bases are shared with TRBD2. The TCR sequence derives from a woman between 50 and 59 years old who had recovered from COVID-19. The sequencing input was PBMCs or T cells enriched from blood (not recorded which). The CDR3 DNA sequence: TGTGCCAGCAGCGGGGGCGGGAGGGATGAGCAGTTCTTC. This sequence encodes CASSGGGRDEQFF.